The entry below gives a single T cell receptor gamma chain sequence along with its context. The data belong to a study of gamma-delta T cells after stem cell transplantation. This CDR3 comprises 11 residues. V was clipped by 2 bases and J by 16 bases; unmatched bases: 11. Germline CDR1 and CDR2: GITISATS and ISYDGTV (reference sequence). TCRdb fed the RT-PCR reads into CATT to redo clone calling. The sample has 950 to 1,500 gamma-chain clones, roughly 17% seen once. The clonotype comes from a human donor. It is not recorded whose cells these are; they may come from a transplant donor. The specimen was gamma-delta T cells. This chain links TRGV9 with TRGJ1 or TRGJ2. CDR3 sequence: CALWEGSCLLF. Here the CDR3 DNA reads TGTGCCTTGTGGGAGGGGTCCTGTCTGCTCTTT.